This note documents a single T cell receptor (beta chain) sequence. The sample originates from a study of blood T cell repertoires in COVID-19. Using immunoSEQ multiplex PCR, the repertoire was profiled, and TCRdb retains in-frame clones only, with some absent. This sample yields roughly 100,000 clones, of which about 80% are seen a single time; more than 3% belongs to the top ten. Germline CDR1 SGDLS, CDR2 YYNGEE. The CDR3 consists of 17 residues. V shed 4 bases, J shed 2 bases, and the junction held 11 bases outside the gene matches. This TCR derives from a woman older than 75 with active or convalescent COVID-19. The chain employs TRBV9 and TRBJ1-3, with 8 bases fitting TRBD1. The material sequenced was peripheral blood. CDR3 bases: TGTGCCAGCAGCCCAGGACAGGGAAGGTGGACTGGAAACACCATATATTTT. Translating it yields CASSPGQGRWTGNTIYF.